This T cell receptor (beta chain) derives from a study of T cell responses to AZD1222 COVID-19 vaccine. Study-wide findings and caveats: The study found Spike-specific TCR breadth and depth rose after two AZD1222 doses. Most donors were white British, females outnumbered males, and clonal diversity was possibly underestimated. Among AZD1222 vaccinees, only six were seropositive at baseline. Samples come after the peak T cell response, not at day 14.

The protocol was immunoSEQ multiplex PCR, while the TCRdb copy is restricted to in-frame clones and leaves out a portion. The table records 25,000 to 30,000 clones, roughly 90% of them present only once. The CDR3 loop spans 14 amino acids. CDR1 is SGHRS, CDR2 YFSETQ, per germline. After removal of 4 bases from V and 4 bases from J, the junction contained 7 bases not matched to a gene. This clone has only one observation. Its antigen is still unknown. The clonotype comes from an adult who received the AZD1222 COVID-19 vaccine. The chain uses TRBV5-1 and TRBJ1-2, with 7 bases identical to TRBD1. This specimen consisted of peripheral blood, obtained 28 days after the second AZD1222 dose. The CDR3 loop is CASSITGDSYGYTF. As DNA, the CDR3 is TGCGCCAGCAGCATTACAGGGGATTCCTATGGCTACACCTTC. The variable domain in full, completed from reference TRBV5-1 and TRBJ1-2, reads KAGVTQTPRYLIKTRGQQVTLSCSPISGHRSVSWYQQTPGQGLQFLFEYFSETQRNKGNFPGRFSGRQFSNSRSEMNVSTLELGDSALYLCASSITGDSYGYTFGSGTRLTVV.